This T cell receptor beta chain was captured by sequencing in a study of memory B cells and T cells in multiple sclerosis. The method was immunoSEQ multiplex PCR; TCRdb's version includes in-frame clones alone and lacks a portion of them. The table records 35,000 to 55,000 clones, roughly 87% of them present only once. To note about this clone: Antigen: not known.

Points from the study as a whole: Compartments had unequal clone-set sizes, affecting shared clonotype counts.

Separate sequencing covered autoproliferating (CFSE-dim) and non-proliferating (CFSE-high) T cells from stimulus-free culture. Fewer than 65 million CFSE-labeled PBMCs were cultured around seven days unstimulated, then replicate wells were pooled. The PBMCs received approximately 0.5 uM CFSE and serum-free culture with no added stimuli. Specimen: PBMCs from blood kept in culture. This sequence originates from a human donor with multiple sclerosis.

CDR3 sequence: CASSEFGAVEEQFF. The CDR3 bases are TGTGCCAGCAGTGAATTCGGAGCTGTTGAGGAGCAGTTCTTC. The chain employs TRBV2 and TRBJ2-1, with D unclear. The V end was cut by 2 bases, the J end by 10 bases, with 15 bases between. CDR1 is SNHLY and CDR2 is FYNNEI in the germline V gene. This CDR3 spans 14 amino acids.